These 24 T cell receptor beta chains came from one sample sequenced in a study of brain metastases from non-small cell lung cancer. Using immunoSEQ multiplex PCR, the repertoire was profiled, and TCRdb retains in-frame clones only, with some absent. The sample lists 2,000 to 2,500 clones; around 88% were seen once. The sequenced material came from tumor-adjacent normal tissue. The source is a donor aged 40 or over with non-small cell lung cancer.

The V gene is TRBV4-2, the J gene TRBJ2-7, with D possibly being TRBD1 or TRBD2 (5 bases each). The CDR3 length is 15 residues. Germline CDR1 reads LGHNA; CDR2 reads YNFKEQ. V shed 0 bases and J shed 3 bases, with 12 bases lying between them. CDR3 DNA: TGTGCCAGCAGCCAAGATGGGGGAGAACTCTACGAGCAGTACGTC. Encoded protein: CASSQDGGELYEQYV.

The chain is built from TRBV18 and TRBJ1-1, with D possibly matching TRBD1 (5 bases). The germline V and J ends were trimmed by 6 bases and 2 bases, with 16 bases remaining between them. The CDR3 runs 15 residues. Germline loops: CDR1 KGHSH, CDR2 LQKENI. The CDR3 protein is CASSRDGHDNTEAFF. As DNA, the CDR3 is TGTGCCAGCTCTAGAGATGGACACGATAACACTGAAGCTTTCTTT. Variable domain in full (rest from reference TRBV18 and TRBJ1-1): NAGVMQNPRHLVRRRGQEARLRCSPMKGHSHVYWYRQLPEEGLKFMVYLQKENIIDESGMPKERFSAEFPKEGPSILRIQQVVRGDSAAYFCASSRDGHDNTEAFFGQGTRLTVV.

The V and J genes are TRBV7-9 and TRBJ1-1; 7 bases are shared with TRBD1. CDR1 is SEHNR, CDR2 FQNEAQ, per germline (reference sequence). CDR3 length equals 15 residues. The V gene end was trimmed by 4 bases and the J gene end by 8 bases; junction bases not matched to a gene: 13. CDR3 loop: CASSSAYRDSDEAFF. DNA for the CDR3: TGTGCCAGCAGCTCAGCTTACCGGGACAGCGACGAAGCTTTCTTT.

This chain links TRBV18 with TRBJ2-1; D ambiguous. This CDR3 contains 12 residues. Germline assignment: CDR1 KGHSH and CDR2 LQKENI. Between the trimmed V and J ends, which lost 4 bases and 9 bases, there was a span of 10 bases. The CDR3 DNA reads TGTGCCAGCTCACTACGTGGATCTGAGCAGTTCTTC. The encoded protein is CASSLRGSEQFF.

This clone has only one observation. Its ends do not fully match the called genes, so a read error is possible. The gene calls are TRBV6-2 or TRBV6-3 and TRBJ2-1; 8 bases are a match to TRBD2. The CDR3 contains 15 residues. The germline V gene has CDR1 MNHEY and CDR2 SVGEGT. CDR3 in amino acids: CASSPAGVYYNEQFF. The CDR3 coding sequence is TGTGCTAGCAGCCCAGCGGGGGTTTACTACAATGAGCAGTTCTTC.

In its sample, this clone was seen once. The gene calls are TRBV7-8 and TRBJ1-3, with D perhaps TRBD1 (5 bases). CDR3 length equals 15 residues. V was pared by 1 base and J by 4 bases, with 11 bases between. Per germline, CDR1 SGHVS and CDR2 FQNEAQ. The CDR3 loop reads CASSLEAGQGNTIYF. The CDR3 nucleotides read TGTGCCAGCAGCTTAGAGGCGGGGCAAGGAAACACCATATATTTT.

This rearrangement joins TRBV9 to TRBJ1-2; D is perhaps TRBD1 (6 bases). Trimming left V 4 bases short and J 7 bases short, with 14 bases between. The length of the CDR3 is 13 residues. The germline CDR1 and CDR2 sequences are SGDLS and YYNGEE. The CDR3 sequence is CASSRSTRGGYTF. The CDR3 nucleotides are TGTGCCAGCAGCAGATCAACCAGGGGTGGCTACACCTTC.

The chain couples TRBV29-1 to TRBJ2-7; the D gene is possibly TRBD2 (6 bases). Germline CDR1 reads SQVTM; CDR2 reads ANQGSEA. Trimming removed 6 bases at V and 1 base at J, with 19 bases between. The CDR3 extends over 15 amino acids. In nucleotides, the CDR3 is TGCAGCGTGCGGGACGGTAGCTGGGGATCCTACGAGCAGTACTTC. It yields the protein CSVRDGSWGSYEQYF.

The gene calls are TRBV2 and TRBJ2-7; 10 bases line up with TRBD1. Germline loops: CDR1 SNHLY, CDR2 FYNNEI. This CDR3 is 16 amino acids long. Losses at the gene ends were 6 bases for V and 2 bases for J; bases not matched to a gene: 10. This chain's CDR3 is CASRGTGDGLAYEQYV. In DNA, the CDR3 is TGTGCCAGCAGAGGGACAGGGGACGGTCTCGCCTACGAGCAGTACGTC.

This clone was observed a handful of times. The chain recombines TRBV12-5 with TRBJ1-1, with 9 positions matching TRBD1. J gave up 9 bases and V 1 base, and 3 bases lay outside the gene matches. Per germline, CDR1 LGHNT and CDR2 FRNRAP. The CDR3 is made up of 13 amino acids. The CDR3 protein is CASGLDTGGKAFF. In nucleotides, the CDR3 is TGTGCTAGTGGTTTGGACACAGGGGGCAAAGCTTTCTTT. Full variable domain (outside the CDR3, taken from reference TRBV12-5 and TRBJ1-1): DARVTQTPRHKVTEMGQEVTMRCQPILGHNTVFWYRQTMMQGLELLAYFRNRAPLDDSGMPKDRFSAEMPDATLATLKIQPSEPRDSAVYFCASGLDTGGKAFFGQGTRLTVV.

This clone was found once. DNA for the CDR3: TGTGCCAGTAGTATGGAGGATGATAACGAGCAGTACTTC. This codes for CASSMEDDNEQYF. The rearrangement joins TRBV19 to TRBJ2-7, with D possibly being TRBD2 (5 bases). Germline CDR1 reads LNHDA; CDR2 reads SQIVND (reference sequence). Trimming pared 3 bases from V and 5 bases from J, leaving 11 bases between. The CDR3 is made up of 13 amino acids.

The CDR3 protein is CASIPPERRTGANVLTF. For the CDR3, the DNA is TGTGCCAGCATCCCACCCGAGAGGCGGACTGGGGCCAACGTCCTGACTTTC. The chain combines TRBV25-1 with TRBJ2-6; D is unresolved. V shed 7 bases and J shed 2 bases, with 18 bases lying between them. This CDR3 is 17 amino acids long. The germline V gene encodes CDR1 MGHDK and CDR2 SYGVNS.

In this sample, this clone turned up once. The V call is TRBV3-1 (or the pseudogene TRBV3-2), the J call TRBJ2-7; D unresolved. Between the trimmed V and J ends, which lost 3 bases and 6 bases, there was a span of 12 bases. This CDR3 contains 13 residues. Germline loops: CDR1 LGHDT, CDR2 YNNKEL (reference sequence). The CDR3 DNA reads TGTGCCAGCAGCCAGTTCCTTGTAAGCGAGCAGTACTTC. Encoded protein: CASSQFLVSEQYF.

V and J are TRBV6-9 and TRBJ2-2; 7 positions agree with TRBD2. The V gene end was trimmed by 5 bases and the J gene end by 4 bases; junction bases not matched to a gene: 13. This CDR3 has 17 residues. CDR1 and CDR2 (germline): MNHGY, SVAAGI. The CDR3 sequence is CASSTVSRGVSTGELFF. The CDR3 DNA follows: TGTGCCAGCAGTACGGTATCTCGGGGGGTCAGCACCGGGGAGCTGTTTTTT.

The rearrangement uses TRBV5-1 and TRBJ2-2; 7 nucleotides match TRBD2. The CDR3 loop spans 15 amino acids. The J segment lost 6 bases and the V segment lost 4 bases, leaving 9 bases of the junction unmatched. Germline CDR1 is SGHRS and CDR2 is YFSETQ. The CDR3 bases are TGCGCCAGCAGCCCAGGACTAGTAATATCCGGGGAGCTGTTTTTT. Translating it yields CASSPGLVISGELFF.

In the case of this clone: The same CDR3 is also encoded by other DNA sequences in this sample. V and J are TRBV7-9 and TRBJ2-5; D gene unclear. This CDR3 contains 17 residues. The V end was cut by 1 base, the J end by 3 bases, with 18 bases between. Germline V CDR1 and CDR2: SEHNR, FQNEAQ (reference sequence). CDR3 DNA: TGTGCCAGCAGCTTAGGTTTTGGGGAAGTTGGGGAAGAGACCCAGTACTTC. Amino acids: CASSLGFGEVGEETQYF. The full variable domain, rest sourced from reference TRBV7-9 and TRBJ2-5, is DTGVSQNPRHKITKRGQNVTFRCDPISEHNRLYWYRQTLGQGPEFLTYFQNEAQLEKSRLLSDRFSAERPKGSFSTLEIQRTEQGDSAMYLCASSLGFGEVGEETQYFGPGTRLLVL.

The chain joins TRBV6-5 to TRBJ2-3, with 7 bases lining up with TRBD1. CDR1 is MNHEY and CDR2 is SVGAGI in the germline V gene. The CDR3 covers 16 residues. The V gene end was trimmed by 2 bases and the J gene end by 2 bases; junction bases not matched to a gene: 7. CDR3 residues: CASSYGFRGSTDTQYF. CDR3 DNA: TGTGCCAGCAGTTACGGCTTCAGGGGGTCCACAGATACGCAGTATTTT.

This rearrangement joins TRBV19 to TRBJ2-4, with TRBD1 matching 9 bases. This CDR3 comprises 14 residues. Germline CDR1 LNHDA, CDR2 SQIVND (reference sequence). V dropped 7 bases and J dropped 5; count of bases not matched to a gene: 6. The CDR3 is CASMDRGRENIQYF. DNA of the CDR3: TGTGCCAGTATGGACAGGGGTAGGGAAAACATTCAGTACTTC.

This clone was seen just once. V and J are TRBV5-4 and TRBJ2-3; 7 nucleotides match TRBD2. Germline V gives CDR1 SGHNT, CDR2 YYREEE (reference sequence). The CDR3 contains 15 residues. J gave up 0 bases and V 2 bases, and 3 bases lay outside the gene matches. The CDR3 coding sequence is TGTGCCAGCAGCTTCGGCGGGGGAAGCACAGATACGCAGTATTTT. Translating it yields CASSFGGGSTDTQYF.

This clone was observed a few times. Within the sample, other DNA sequences also encode this same CDR3. J is TRBJ2-7 and V is TRBV7-8, with D possibly matching TRBD1 (5 bases). The CDR3 is 15 residues long. CDR1 and CDR2 from the germline V gene are SGHVS and FQNEAQ. Between the trimmed V and J ends, which lost 3 bases and 1 base, there was a span of 13 bases. The CDR3 DNA is TGTGCCAGCAGCTTCCCCCAGGGTGGATCCTACGAGCAGTACGTC. As protein: CASSFPQGGSYEQYV.

The chain couples TRBV29-1 to TRBJ1-1; TRBD1 might be the D (5 bases). V lost 6 bases and J 0 bases, leaving 11 bases between the germline ends. CDR3 length equals 13 residues. Germline assignment: CDR1 SQVTM and CDR2 ANQGSEA. The CDR3 spells CSVGTNLNTEAFF. The CDR3, as DNA: TGCAGCGTAGGGACTAACTTGAACACTGAAGCTTTCTTT. The full variable domain, with the rest looked up from reference TRBV29-1 and TRBJ1-1, is SAVISQKPSRDICQRGTSLTIQCQVDSQVTMMFWYRQQPGQSLTLIATANQGSEATYESGFVIDKFPISRPNLTFSTLTVSNMSPEDSSIYLCSVGTNLNTEAFFGQGTRLTVV.

This clone showed up just once. The CDR3 DNA is TGTGCCAGCAGTTTCCCGGGGGACTACGAGCAGTACGTC. This translates into CASSFPGDYEQYV. The V and J genes are TRBV6-6 and TRBJ2-7, with D possibly matching TRBD2 (6 bases). CDR1 is MNHNY and CDR2 is SVGAGI in the germline V gene (reference sequence). CDR3 length: 13 residues. Trimming pared 4 bases from V and 3 bases from J, leaving 10 bases between.

The J gene is TRBJ2-5, the V gene TRBV5-1; possibly TRBD1 for D (6 bases). The CDR3 is 15 residues long. Trimming cost V 5 bases and J 2 bases, with 16 bases left between them. Germline V lookup: CDR1 SGHRS, CDR2 YFSETQ. The CDR3 here is CASRIQGQLQETQYF. The CDR3 nucleotides read TGCGCCAGCAGAATTCAGGGGCAGCTTCAAGAGACCCAGTACTTC.

About this clone: Additional DNA sequences in this sample encode the identical CDR3. This chain joins TRBV10-3 and TRBJ2-1; 11 nucleotides align to TRBD2. There are 17 residues in the CDR3. The trim removed 11 bases at V and 6 bases at J, leaving 18 bases unmatched. Germline V gene lookup returns CDR1 ENHRY and CDR2 SYGVKD. The CDR3 loop is CAALGLAGGLGVNEQFF. The CDR3 nucleotides read TGTGCCGCCCTGGGGCTAGCGGGGGGTCTCGGGGTCAATGAGCAGTTCTTC.